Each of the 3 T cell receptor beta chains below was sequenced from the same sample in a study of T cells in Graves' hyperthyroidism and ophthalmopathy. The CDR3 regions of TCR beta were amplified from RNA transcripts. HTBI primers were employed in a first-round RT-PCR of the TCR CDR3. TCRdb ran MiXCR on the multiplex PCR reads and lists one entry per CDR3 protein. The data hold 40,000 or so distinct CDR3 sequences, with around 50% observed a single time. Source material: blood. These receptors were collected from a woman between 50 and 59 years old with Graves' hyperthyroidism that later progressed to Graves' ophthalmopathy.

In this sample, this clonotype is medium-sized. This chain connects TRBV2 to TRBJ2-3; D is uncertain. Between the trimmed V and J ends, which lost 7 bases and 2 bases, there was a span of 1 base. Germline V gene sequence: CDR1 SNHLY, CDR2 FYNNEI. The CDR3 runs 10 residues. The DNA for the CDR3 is TGTGCCAGCAACACAGATACGCAGTATTTT. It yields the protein CASNTDTQYF.

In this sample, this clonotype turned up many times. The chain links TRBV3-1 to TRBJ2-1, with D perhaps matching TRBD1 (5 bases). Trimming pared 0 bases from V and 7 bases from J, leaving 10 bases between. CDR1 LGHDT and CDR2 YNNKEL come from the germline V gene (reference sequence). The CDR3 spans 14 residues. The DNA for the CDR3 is TGTGCCAGCAGCCAAGAAGTTCAGGGTAATGAGCAGTTCTTC. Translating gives CASSQEVQGNEQFF.

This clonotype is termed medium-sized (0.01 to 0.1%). This CDR3 is CASSVGVTGLYEQYF. Here the CDR3 DNA reads TGTGCCAGCAGCGTAGGAGTGACAGGGCTCTACGAGCAGTACTTC. The rearrangement uses TRBV9 and TRBJ2-7; TRBD1 matches 7 bases. Germline V gene data show CDR1 as SGDLS and CDR2 as YYNGEE. There are 15 residues in the CDR3. The V and J ends lost 0 bases and 3 bases, in that order; junction bases with no gene match: 6.